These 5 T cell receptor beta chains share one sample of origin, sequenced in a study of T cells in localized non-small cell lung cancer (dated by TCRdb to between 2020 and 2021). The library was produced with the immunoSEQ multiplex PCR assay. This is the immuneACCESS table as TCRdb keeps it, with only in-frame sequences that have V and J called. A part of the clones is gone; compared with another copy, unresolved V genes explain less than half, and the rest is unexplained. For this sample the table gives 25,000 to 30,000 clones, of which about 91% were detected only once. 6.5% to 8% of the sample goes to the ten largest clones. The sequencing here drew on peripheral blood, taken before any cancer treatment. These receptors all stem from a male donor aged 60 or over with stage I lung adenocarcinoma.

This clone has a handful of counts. This CDR3 reads CASSPLSGGLAGELFF. In nucleotides, the CDR3 is TGTGCCAGCAGTCCTCTTAGCGGGGGTCTGGCCGGGGAGCTGTTTTTT. The J gene is TRBJ2-2, the V gene TRBV28; TRBD2 aligns across 9 bases. With 5 bases clipped from V and 6 bases from J, the junction kept 10 bases outside the gene matches. The CDR3 loop spans 16 amino acids. Germline CDR1 is MDHEN and CDR2 is SYDVKM.

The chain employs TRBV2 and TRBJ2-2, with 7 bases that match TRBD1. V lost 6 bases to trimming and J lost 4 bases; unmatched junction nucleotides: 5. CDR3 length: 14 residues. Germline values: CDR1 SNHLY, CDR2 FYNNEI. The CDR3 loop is CASSRQGRTGELFF. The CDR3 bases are TGTGCCAGCAGCCGACAGGGACGCACCGGGGAGCTGTTTTTT.

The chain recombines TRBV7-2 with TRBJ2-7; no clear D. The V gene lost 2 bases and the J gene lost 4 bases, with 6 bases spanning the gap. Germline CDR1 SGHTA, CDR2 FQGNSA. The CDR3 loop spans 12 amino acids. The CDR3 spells CASSLLAYEQYF. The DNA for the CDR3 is TGTGCCAGCAGCTTATTGGCGTACGAGCAGTACTTC.

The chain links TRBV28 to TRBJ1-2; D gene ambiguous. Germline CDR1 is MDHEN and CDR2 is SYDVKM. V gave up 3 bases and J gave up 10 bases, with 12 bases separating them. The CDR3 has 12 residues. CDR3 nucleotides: TGTGCCAGCAGTTTCAGCCAGCTGGACTACACCTTC. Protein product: CASSFSQLDYTF.

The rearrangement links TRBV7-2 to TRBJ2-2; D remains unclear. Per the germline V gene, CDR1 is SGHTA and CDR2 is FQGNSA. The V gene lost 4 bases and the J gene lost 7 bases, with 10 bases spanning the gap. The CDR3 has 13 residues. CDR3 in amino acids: CASSSDSIGELFF. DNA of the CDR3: TGTGCCAGCAGCTCCGACTCTATCGGGGAGCTGTTTTTT. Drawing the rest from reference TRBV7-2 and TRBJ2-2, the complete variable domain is GAGVSQSPSNKVTEKGKDVELRCDPISGHTALYWYRQSLGQGLEFLIYFQGNSAPDKSGLPSDRFSAERTGGSVSTLTIQRTQQEDSAVYLCASSSDSIGELFFGEGSRLTVL.